What follows are 19 T cell receptor beta chains derived from one specimen sequenced in a study of T cell repertoires in cytomegalovirus infection. Their antigens remain unidentified. TCRdb redid the calling of the reads with MiXCR, one entry per CDR3 protein. Altogether under 90,000 distinct CDR3 sequences are present, about half being singletons, with the ten largest covering approximately 95%. The material was CD8+ T cells from cultured PBMCs, obtained from culture after CMV antigen stimulation. The receptors come from a human donor in good health (CMV status not recorded). Some clones in this sample may be carry-over from other donors' samples.

The chain carries TRBV4-1 and TRBJ1-1; D remains unclear. CDR3 length: 13 residues. The germline CDR1 and CDR2 sequences are MGHRA and YSYEKL. V dropped 0 bases and J dropped 6 bases, with 8 bases sitting between them. CDR3 amino acids: CASSQDKGSEAFF. DNA for the CDR3: TGCGCCAGCAGCCAAGATAAGGGTTCTGAAGCTTTCTTT.

The rearrangement links TRBV20-1 to TRBJ1-2; 9 bases map to TRBD1. This CDR3 has 14 amino acids. The V gene's germline CDR1 is DFQATT and CDR2 SNEGSKA (reference sequence). With V trimmed by 2 bases and J by 7 bases, 8 bases remained unmatched. In nucleotides, the CDR3 is TGCAGTGCTAGACCCGGGACAGGGCTCTCTGGCTACACCTTC. Protein product: CSARPGTGLSGYTF.

This clonotype occurred a few times. The J gene is TRBJ1-2, the V gene TRBV14, with D uncertain. The CDR3 has 13 amino acids. The ends were cut back, 0 bases at V and 8 bases at J, with 10 bases in the middle. Germline CDR1 is SGHDN and CDR2 is FVKESK. CDR3 sequence reads: CASSQELVDGYTF. The CDR3 nucleotides read TGTGCCAGCAGCCAAGAGTTAGTGGACGGCTACACCTTC.

Only one count was recorded for this clonotype. The rearrangement joins TRBV9 to TRBJ1-2; D perhaps matches TRBD1 (5 bases). This CDR3 contains 15 residues. Germline CDR1 is SGDLS and CDR2 is YYNGEE. Between the trimmed V and J ends, which lost 4 bases and 6 bases, there was a span of 19 bases. The CDR3 spells CASSSEGQGGHGYTF. CDR3 in DNA: TGTGCCAGCAGCTCCGAGGGCCAGGGCGGGCATGGCTACACCTTC.

The V and J genes are TRBV4-2 and TRBJ2-4, with a possible D match to TRBD2 (6 bases). Germline-derived CDR1 and CDR2 are LGHNA and YNFKEQ. This CDR3 region has 15 residues. Deletions cut 1 base from V and 3 bases from J, with 10 bases between. The CDR3 region has the DNA TGTGCCAGCAGCCAAGTTGGCGGGATCAAAAACATTCAGTACTTC. Translating it yields CASSQVGGIKNIQYF.

Only a few counts were recorded for this clonotype. This rearrangement joins TRBV28 to TRBJ2-2; no clear D. In germline, CDR1 is MDHEN, CDR2 SYDVKM. The CDR3 sequence is 16 residues long. V was shortened by 4 bases and J by 3 bases, with 15 bases between the two germline ends. CDR3 amino acids: CASSSIRAAYTGELFF. The CDR3 DNA reads TGTGCCAGCAGTTCAATAAGGGCGGCATACACCGGGGAGCTGTTTTTT.

This chain uses TRBV7-6 with TRBJ2-2, with TRBD2 identical over 10 bases. Unmatched junction bases numbered 6, after V lost 2 bases and J lost 3 bases. Germline-derived CDR1 and CDR2 are SGHVS and FNYEAQ. The CDR3 has 17 residues. As DNA, the CDR3 is TGTGCCAGCAGCTTACCCTCTAGCGGGAGCGACACCGGGGAGCTGTTTTTT. It translates to CASSLPSSGSDTGELFF.

This clonotype was seen a handful of times. V is TRBV20-1 and J is TRBJ2-4; perhaps TRBD2 as D (6 bases). Trimming removed 1 base at V and 1 base at J, with 8 bases between. The CDR3 runs 14 residues. Germline CDR1 is DFQATT and CDR2 is SNEGSKA (reference sequence). CDR3 residues: CSARGGEAKNIQYF. In DNA, the CDR3 is TGCAGTGCTAGAGGGGGGGAGGCCAAAAACATTCAGTACTTC.

This CDR3 is CASSHPGQGATDTQYF. The CDR3 DNA sequence: TGTGCCAGCAGCCACCCGGGACAGGGGGCGACAGATACGCAGTATTTT. The chain has TRBV4-2 and TRBJ2-3, with TRBD1 identical over 12 bases. The J segment lost 3 bases and the V segment lost 3 bases, leaving 4 bases of the junction unmatched. The CDR3 is 16 amino acids. The germline gives CDR1 LGHNA, CDR2 YNFKEQ.

There are a few counts of this clonotype. The chain recombines TRBV11-2 with TRBJ2-3; tentatively, D is TRBD1 or TRBD2 (5 bases each). The length of the CDR3 is 15 residues. The germline gives CDR1 SGHAT, CDR2 FQNNGV. V was cut by 1 base and J by 4 bases, with 12 bases left in between. The CDR3 sequence is CASSLVGPKPDTQYF. CDR3 nucleotides: TGTGCCAGCAGCTTAGTGGGACCCAAGCCAGATACGCAGTATTTT.

The V and J genes are TRBV29-1 and TRBJ2-5, with 8 bases that match TRBD1. The length of the CDR3 is 15 residues. From germline, CDR1 is SQVTM and CDR2 ANQGSEA. V lost 7 bases, J lost 7 bases, and 17 bases stayed unmatched. In DNA form, the CDR3 reads TGCAGCGCCGAAGGTCAGGGGGCCGCATCCAGGACCCAGTACTTC. Translating gives CSAEGQGAASRTQYF.

The chain carries TRBV5-4 and TRBJ2-2; tentatively, D is TRBD1 (6 bases). In germline, CDR1 is SGHNT, CDR2 YYREEE (reference sequence). The CDR3 extends over 16 amino acids. V lost 3 bases and J 6 bases, leaving 18 bases between the germline ends. CDR3 region: CASSYDRPRLPGELFF. The CDR3 DNA follows: TGTGCCAGCAGCTACGACAGGCCGCGGCTTCCCGGGGAGCTGTTTTTT.

This clonotype was picked up a small number of times. The genes are TRBV7-2 and TRBJ1-6; 10 nucleotides line up with TRBD1. Unmatched junction bases numbered 11, after V lost 4 bases and J lost 8 bases. The length of the CDR3 is 17 residues. Germline loops: CDR1 SGHTA, CDR2 FQGNSA. CDR3 sequence (DNA): TGTGCCAGCAGCTCACCGGCTAGGGACAGGGGTTATTCACCCCTCCACTTT. Encoded protein: CASSSPARDRGYSPLHF. The whole variable domain, filled in from reference TRBV7-2 and TRBJ1-6, reads GAGVSQSPSNKVTEKGKDVELRCDPISGHTALYWYRQSLGQGLEFLIYFQGNSAPDKSGLPSDRFSAERTGGSVSTLTIQRTQQEDSAVYLCASSSPARDRGYSPLHFGNGTRLTVT.

This clonotype was detected a few times. This sequence joins TRBV7-6 and TRBJ2-2; the D gene is possibly TRBD2 (6 bases). In germline, CDR1 is SGHVS, CDR2 FNYEAQ. The CDR3 length is 16 residues. Trimming took 1 base from V and 3 from J, leaving 12 bases between them. Written as DNA, the CDR3 is TGTGCCAGCAGCTTAGATTGGGGGGACCACACCGGGGAGCTGTTTTTT. This sequence encodes CASSLDWGDHTGELFF.

The chain employs TRBV27 and TRBJ2-5; 11 bases align to TRBD2. With V trimmed by 2 bases and J by 2 bases, 4 bases remained unmatched. CDR1 and CDR2 (germline): MNHEY, SMNVEV (reference sequence). The CDR3 contains 16 residues. CDR3 nucleotides: TGTGCCAGCAGTTTAAGGGGACTAGCGGTACAAGAGACCCAGTACTTC. Translated: CASSLRGLAVQETQYF.

The CDR3 DNA reads TGTGCCAGCAGGAGTACAGGGGCCCCCACTTCTGGGGCCAACGTCCTGACTTTC. As protein: CASRSTGAPTSGANVLTF. The chain carries TRBV7-2 and TRBJ2-6, with TRBD1 matching 7 bases. The V gene's germline CDR1 is SGHTA and CDR2 FQGNSA. V lost 6 bases and J lost 1; bases outside the gene matches: 12. CDR3 length equals 18 residues.

V gene TRBV7-6 combines with J gene TRBJ2-7; D is undetermined. Trimming took 1 base from V and 3 from J, leaving 13 bases between them. CDR3 size: 15 residues. Germline V gene data show CDR1 as SGHVS and CDR2 as FNYEAQ. The DNA of the CDR3 is TGTGCCAGCAGCTTAGGGGCAGGAAATTACTACGAGCAGTACTTC. It yields the protein CASSLGAGNYYEQYF.

CDR3 amino acids: CATSDPATGLQETQYF. The CDR3 bases are TGTGCCACCAGTGATCCAGCCACAGGGCTCCAAGAGACCCAGTACTTC. The rearrangement joins TRBV24-1 to TRBJ2-5; weak D call: TRBD1 (6 bases). The CDR3 spans 16 residues. With 3 bases removed from V and 1 base from J, the gap between germline ends came to 14 bases. CDR1 and CDR2 from the germline V gene are KGHDR and SFDVKD.

This clonotype was detected a few times. The rearrangement links TRBV28 to TRBJ2-7; no reliable D call. Germline V gene data show CDR1 as MDHEN and CDR2 as SYDVKM. The CDR3 loop spans 11 amino acids. Trimming cost V 2 bases and J 7 bases, with 6 bases left between them. Here the CDR3 reads CASSLDVEQYF. In DNA form, the CDR3 reads TGTGCCAGCAGTTTAGACGTGGAGCAGTACTTC.